The 30 T cell receptor beta chains in this list originate from one sample, sequenced in a study of graft-versus-host responses after intestinal transplantation. Their antigens are not known. Clones were read by immunoSEQ multiplex PCR, and TCRdb kept only the in-frame ones, dropping some. The data contain 35,000 to 50,000 clones, 90% to 95% of them singletons. This material consisted of unstimulated CD8+ T cells sorted from spleen or lymph node cells, taken before transplant. The receptors were sampled from a human donor who was the organ donor for an intestinal transplant.

The chain's CDR3 is CASSTGGPNYGYTF. DNA for the CDR3: TGTGCCAGCAGTACAGGGGGCCCTAACTATGGCTACACCTTC. This chain connects TRBV6-5 to TRBJ1-2, with TRBD1 matching over 9 bases. The CDR3 loop spans 14 amino acids. The germline gives CDR1 MNHEY, CDR2 SVGAGI. Trimming cost V 5 bases and J 0 bases; bases outside gene matches: 1.

The gene calls are TRBV5-1 and TRBJ2-5; the match to TRBD1 covers 9 bases. The length of the CDR3 is 14 residues. Per the germline V gene, CDR1 is SGHRS and CDR2 is YFSETQ. The V segment lost 3 bases and the J segment 2 bases; nucleotides outside the gene matches: 2. In nucleotides, the CDR3 is TGCGCCAGCAGCTCAGGACAGGGGCAAGAGACCCAGTACTTC. Its translation: CASSSGQGQETQYF.

The chain joins TRBV19 to TRBJ2-2; 8 bases fit TRBD2. This CDR3 comprises 15 residues. Germline trimming cut 2 bases from V and 6 bases from J; bases unmatched to any gene: 5. Germline V gene sequence: CDR1 LNHDA, CDR2 SQIVND (reference sequence). This CDR3 reads CASSISGGAAGELFF. In DNA form, the CDR3 reads TGTGCCAGTAGTATATCGGGGGGGGCCGCCGGGGAGCTGTTTTTT.

The count of this clone is one. The rearrangement joins TRBV7-9 to TRBJ2-7; TRBD1 might be the D (6 bases). Germline V gene lookup returns CDR1 SEHNR and CDR2 FQNEAQ (reference sequence). Trimming removed 4 bases from V and 0 bases from J, with 10 bases in between. The CDR3 is made up of 14 amino acids. The CDR3 loop is CASSSGQNSYEQYF. The CDR3 nucleotides read TGTGCCAGCAGCTCCGGACAGAACTCCTACGAGCAGTACTTC. Combining the CDR3 with reference TRBV7-9 and TRBJ2-7 gives the whole variable domain DTGVSQNPRHKITKRGQNVTFRCDPISEHNRLYWYRQTLGQGPEFLTYFQNEAQLEKSRLLSDRFSAERPKGSFSTLEIQRTEQGDSAMYLCASSSGQNSYEQYFGPGTRLTVT.

The chain couples TRBV6-5 to TRBJ1-5, with 7 bases lining up with TRBD1. The germline V gene has CDR1 MNHEY and CDR2 SVGAGI. V trimming: 6 bases; J trimming: 6 bases; junction bases outside the gene matches: 5. This CDR3 is built from 13 residues. Here the CDR3 reads CASRQGLLQPQHF. The CDR3 region has the DNA TGTGCCAGCAGACAGGGGCTCCTTCAGCCCCAGCATTTT.

This clone was seen just once. Here the CDR3 reads CASSTGTVADTQYF. The DNA of the CDR3 is TGTGCCAGCAGTACCGGGACAGTCGCAGATACGCAGTATTTT. The V gene is TRBV6-5, the J gene TRBJ2-3, with TRBD1 identical over 7 bases. The germline V gene has CDR1 MNHEY and CDR2 SVGAGI. The V and J ends lost 5 bases and 4 bases, in that order; junction bases with no gene match: 6. The CDR3 has 14 residues.

The chain links TRBV7-9 to TRBJ2-1; maybe TRBD1 (5 bases). Germline V lookup: CDR1 SEHNR, CDR2 FQNEAQ (reference sequence). The CDR3 consists of 11 residues. V was trimmed by 5 bases and J by 10 bases, leaving 9 bases between them. DNA for the CDR3: TGTGCCAGCAGCAATGGACACGAGCAGTTCTTC. It translates to CASSNGHEQFF.

The V gene is TRBV4-3, the J gene TRBJ2-5; a weak D match, TRBD1 (5 bases). Trimming took off 4 bases at V and 6 bases at J, with 18 bases between the two ends. The germline gives CDR1 LGHNA, CDR2 YSLEER. The CDR3 contains 15 residues. The CDR3 DNA reads as TGCGCCAGCAGCCCTCGGTGGGGCGGCCCAAAGACCCAGTACTTC. Its translation is CASSPRWGGPKTQYF.

This chain uses TRBV29-1 with TRBJ1-1; D not certain. V lost 1 base to trimming and J lost 1 base, with 10 bases between them. The germline gives CDR1 SQVTM, CDR2 ANQGSEA. CDR3 length equals 14 residues. The CDR3 coding sequence is TGCAGCGTTGAAGGATTGGGAGGGAACACTGAAGCTTTCTTT. Protein product: CSVEGLGGNTEAFF. The whole variable domain, filled in from reference TRBV29-1 and TRBJ1-1, reads SAVISQKPSRDICQRGTSLTIQCQVDSQVTMMFWYRQQPGQSLTLIATANQGSEATYESGFVIDKFPISRPNLTFSTLTVSNMSPEDSSIYLCSVEGLGGNTEAFFGQGTRLTVV.

The chain links TRBV4-2 to TRBJ2-7; a possible D gene is TRBD2 (6 bases). This CDR3 is 15 amino acids long. The germline CDR1 and CDR2 sequences are LGHNA and YNFKEQ. Between the trimmed V and J ends, which lost 0 bases and 3 bases, there was a span of 12 bases. The CDR3, as DNA: TGTGCCAGCAGCCAAGATTACGCGGGGAGCTACGAGCAGTACTTC. It encodes CASSQDYAGSYEQYF.

The rearrangement joins TRBV7-9 to TRBJ2-7; D could derive from TRBD1 or TRBD2 (5 bases each). Per germline, CDR1 SEHNR and CDR2 FQNEAQ (reference sequence). Trimming took 3 bases from V and 8 from J, leaving 8 bases between them. The CDR3 length is 11 residues. The CDR3 is CASSLGEKQYF. The CDR3 DNA reads TGTGCCAGCAGCTTGGGGGAAAAGCAGTACTTC. The entire variable domain, with the rest obtained from reference TRBV7-9 and TRBJ2-7, is as follows: DTGVSQNPRHKITKRGQNVTFRCDPISEHNRLYWYRQTLGQGPEFLTYFQNEAQLEKSRLLSDRFSAERPKGSFSTLEIQRTEQGDSAMYLCASSLGEKQYFGPGTRLTVT.

The chain couples TRBV5-5 to TRBJ2-2, with 9 positions matching TRBD2. The CDR3 has 14 amino acids. Germline V gene lookup returns CDR1 SGHKS and CDR2 YYEKEE (reference sequence). V dropped 9 bases and J dropped 5; count of bases not matched to a gene: 8. Written as DNA, the CDR3 is TGTGCCACCACGGGACTAGCAGGGACCGGGGAGCTGTTTTTT. Translated, it gives CATTGLAGTGELFF.

V usage is TRBV9 and J usage is TRBJ2-1, with a possible D match to TRBD2 (5 bases). Trimming pared 1 base from V and 4 bases from J, leaving 12 bases between. The germline gives CDR1 SGDLS, CDR2 YYNGEE. The CDR3 consists of 15 residues. DNA of the CDR3: TGTGCCAGCAGCGTATCGAGGGTCCCATACAATGAGCAGTTCTTC. Translation gives CASSVSRVPYNEQFF.

This clone was seen once. This sequence joins TRBV13 and TRBJ1-4, with 7 bases lining up with TRBD1. CDR1 is PRHDT and CDR2 is FYEKMQ in the germline V gene (reference sequence). Trimming removed 0 bases from V and 2 bases from J; junction bases left unmatched: 3. This CDR3 is 16 amino acids long. In nucleotides, the CDR3 is TGTGCCAGCAGCTTAGGCGACAGGGCGACTAATGAAAAACTGTTTTTT. It specifies CASSLGDRATNEKLFF.

This clone was recorded once. The chain has TRBV2 and TRBJ1-4; D is perhaps TRBD1 (5 bases). V lost 8 bases and J 13 bases, leaving 14 bases between the germline ends. Germline CDR1 is SNHLY and CDR2 is FYNNEI. This CDR3 comprises 11 residues. CDR3 in amino acids: CASQVGQGLFF. CDR3 nucleotide sequence: TGTGCCAGCCAAGTAGGGCAGGGACTGTTTTTT.

The V gene is TRBV13, the J gene TRBJ1-6, with 7 bases lining up with TRBD1. The germline V gene has CDR1 PRHDT and CDR2 FYEKMQ (reference sequence). CDR3 size: 14 residues. V gave up 7 bases and J gave up 8 bases; unmatched junction bases: 8. The CDR3 is CASKGAGGYSPLHF. The CDR3 region has the DNA TGTGCCAGCAAGGGGGCAGGCGGATATTCACCCCTCCACTTT. Using reference TRBV13 and TRBJ1-6 for the parts outside the CDR3, the full variable domain is AAGVIQSPRHLIKEKRETATLKCYPIPRHDTVYWYQQGPGQDPQFLISFYEKMQSDKGSIPDRFSAQQFSDYHSELNMSSLELGDSALYFCASKGAGGYSPLHFGNGTRLTVT.

The chain employs TRBV6-1 and TRBJ2-3; D is uncertain. CDR1 and CDR2 (germline): MNHNS, SASEGT. Trimming took off 7 bases at V and 4 bases at J, with 9 bases between the two ends. The CDR3 sequence is 12 residues long. The CDR3 here is CASTTGADTQYF. The CDR3 DNA reads TGTGCCAGCACCACTGGCGCAGATACGCAGTATTTT.

A note on this clone: A junction end diverges from the germline sequence, so it may reflect a read error. This CDR3 is also generated by other DNA sequences in the sample. CDR3 sequence reads: CASSLTGWKGNTIYF. For the CDR3, the DNA is TGTGCCAGCAGCCTGACAGGGTGGAAAGGAAACACTATATATTTT. J is TRBJ1-3 and V is TRBV7-9, with 7 bases lining up with TRBD1. CDR3 length equals 15 residues. Germline V gene sequence: CDR1 SEHNR, CDR2 FQNEAQ (reference sequence).

The chain recombines TRBV4-1 with TRBJ2-7, with D tentatively TRBD1 or TRBD2 (5 bases each). Trimming removed 4 bases from V and 0 bases from J, with 16 bases in between. This CDR3 has 16 residues. Germline assignment: CDR1 MGHRA and CDR2 YSYEKL. In nucleotides, the CDR3 is TGCGCCAGCAGCCCATCGCACGGGGCTAGCTCCTACGAGCAGTACTTC. It translates to CASSPSHGASSYEQYF.

The chain combines TRBV4-3 with TRBJ2-7, with a weak D call TRBD1 (5 bases). The germline CDR1 and CDR2 sequences are LGHNA and YSLEER. Trimming cost V 1 base and J 2 bases, with 9 bases left between them. The CDR3 sequence is 14 residues long. The CDR3 DNA reads TGCGCCAGCAGCCAAGGGGGCTTCGCCTACGAGCAGTACTTC. Residues: CASSQGGFAYEQYF.

In regard to this clone: At one end the junction does not follow the germline gene, possibly because of a read error. The chain recombines TRBV28 with TRBJ1-3, with a weak D call TRBD1 (5 bases). The V gene's germline CDR1 is MDHEN and CDR2 SYDVKM. This CDR3 has 18 residues. DNA of the CDR3: TGTGCCAGCAGCCCCGACTACGGGGCCCCCGGGGTTGGAGACACCATATATTTT. It encodes CASSPDYGAPGVGDTIYF.

This clone was detected only once. The CDR3 sequence is CASSLDGQGGSYNEQFF. Here the CDR3 DNA reads TGTGCCAGCAGCTTGGACGGACAGGGGGGATCCTACAATGAGCAGTTCTTC. The chain joins TRBV7-9 to TRBJ2-1; 10 nucleotides match TRBD1. The CDR3 consists of 17 residues. V lost 3 bases to trimming and J lost 1 base; unmatched junction nucleotides: 6. The germline gives CDR1 SEHNR, CDR2 FQNEAQ (reference sequence).

The chain employs TRBV14 and TRBJ1-5; perhaps TRBD1 as D (6 bases). Germline lookup yields CDR1 SGHDN and CDR2 FVKESK. The CDR3 runs to 17 residues. V dropped 1 base and J dropped 3 bases, with 16 bases sitting between them. CDR3 sequence: CASSQVQAGVFNQPQHF. CDR3 nucleotide sequence: TGTGCCAGCAGCCAAGTTCAGGCAGGGGTTTTCAATCAGCCCCAGCATTTT.

The chain couples TRBV4-3 to TRBJ1-2; 7 nucleotides align to TRBD1. CDR3 size: 15 residues. Germline CDR1 and CDR2: LGHNA and YSLEER. Trimming took 4 bases from V and 7 from J; bases not matched to a gene: 12. The CDR3 coding sequence is TGCGCCAGCAGCCCCTGGGAGGGGGCGGTAAGTGGCTACACCTTC. It translates to CASSPWEGAVSGYTF.

CDR3: CASSSPYGTSGGPSSYEQYF. DNA of the CDR3: TGTGCCAGCAGCTCGCCTTATGGGACTAGCGGGGGTCCAAGCTCCTACGAGCAGTACTTC. The J gene is TRBJ2-7, the V gene TRBV7-8; 14 bases agree with TRBD2. V shed 4 bases and J 0 bases; nucleotides not matched to a gene: 14. This CDR3 spans 20 amino acids. CDR1 is SGHVS and CDR2 is FQNEAQ in the germline V gene.

The rearrangement uses TRBV5-6 and TRBJ2-1; D gene uncertain. This CDR3 has 16 residues. Trimming left V 2 bases short and J 1 base short, with 13 bases between. Germline CDR1 is SGHDT and CDR2 is YYEEEE. The CDR3 region has the DNA TGTGCCAGCAGCTTCTCTCCCCTGCAGTCCTACAATGAGCAGTTCTTC. Translation gives CASSFSPLQSYNEQFF.

The chain employs TRBV4-1 and TRBJ1-5; D is unclear. Germline V gene data show CDR1 as MGHRA and CDR2 as YSYEKL. The CDR3 is 15 residues long. The ends were cut back, 0 bases at V and 6 bases at J, with 12 bases in the middle. Written as DNA, the CDR3 is TGCGCCAGCAGCCAAGAAGATCGGGTTAGTCAGCCCCAGCATTTT. This codes for CASSQEDRVSQPQHF.

The chain uses TRBV27 and TRBJ1-1, with D unresolved. The CDR3 is made up of 12 amino acids. Germline-derived CDR1 and CDR2 are MNHEY and SMNVEV (reference sequence). V lost 7 bases, J lost 10 bases, and 16 bases lay in between. CDR3 region: CASIDPPDRAFF. The CDR3 region has the DNA TGTGCCAGCATTGACCCCCCGGATCGAGCTTTCTTT.

V and J are TRBV7-9 and TRBJ2-1, with 9 bases identical to TRBD2. J was trimmed by 3 bases and V by 5 bases; bases with no gene match: 8. From germline, CDR1 is SEHNR and CDR2 FQNEAQ (reference sequence). CDR3 length equals 16 residues. The CDR3 DNA is TGTGCCAGCAGCCCCAAAGGGACTAGCCGCTACAATGAGCAGTTCTTC. Its translation: CASSPKGTSRYNEQFF.

The rearrangement links TRBV7-8 to TRBJ2-3; 7 nucleotides line up with TRBD2. The CDR3 extends over 15 amino acids. From germline, CDR1 is SGHVS and CDR2 FQNEAQ. After removal of 4 bases from V and 3 bases from J, the junction contained 7 bases not matched to a gene. The CDR3 DNA reads TGTGCCAGCAGCTGGGGGGGGGTAGGGACAGATACGCAGTATTTT. Its translation is CASSWGGVGTDTQYF.